This passage covers 30 T cell receptor beta chains from one sample sequenced in a study of T cell responses to AZD1222 COVID-19 vaccine. Repertoires were generated with immunoSEQ multiplex PCR, while TCRdb's copy carries only in-frame clones and drops some. Of fewer than 150,000 clones listed, almost 95% are singletons. This material consisted of peripheral blood, taken 28 days after the second AZD1222 dose. These receptors were collected from an adult who received the AZD1222 COVID-19 vaccine.

The rearrangement uses TRBV7-9 and TRBJ1-2; D gene ambiguous. Per germline, CDR1 SEHNR and CDR2 FQNEAQ (reference sequence). This CDR3 is built from 15 residues. V gave up 4 bases and J gave up 3 bases, with 15 bases separating them. The CDR3 region is CASSSRAGEDYGYTF. CDR3 bases: TGTGCCAGCAGCTCGAGAGCCGGGGAAGACTATGGCTACACCTTC.

The rearrangement uses TRBV6-5 and TRBJ1-2, with 7 nucleotides matching TRBD1. This CDR3 comprises 13 residues. V trimming: 6 bases; J trimming: 8 bases; junction bases outside the gene matches: 9. Germline CDR1 reads MNHEY; CDR2 reads SVGAGI. The CDR3 region is CASSNRGSGGYTF. As DNA, the CDR3 is TGTGCCAGCAGCAACAGGGGATCAGGAGGCTACACCTTC.

The gene calls are TRBV21-1 and TRBJ1-2; the table's D gene call, TRBD1, was not cross checked with the DNA. TRBV21-1 counts as a pseudogene. This CDR3 comprises 11 residues. In DNA form, the CDR3 reads TGTGCCAGCCCGAGGGGGAATGGCTACACCTTC. This translates into CASPRGNGYTF.

V usage is TRBV4-2 and J usage is TRBJ1-2; D is uncertain. The CDR3 runs 12 residues. Per the germline V gene, CDR1 is LGHNA and CDR2 is YNFKEQ. Trimming stripped 4 bases from V and 3 bases from J, with 6 bases between. The CDR3 here is CASSLRDYGYTF. CDR3 sequence (DNA): TGTGCCAGCAGCCTAAGGGACTATGGCTACACCTTC.

The rearrangement uses TRBV27 and TRBJ1-6; the match to TRBD1 covers 9 bases. CDR1 and CDR2 from the germline V gene are MNHEY and SMNVEV (reference sequence). The V segment lost 5 bases and the J segment 7 bases; nucleotides outside the gene matches: 3. The CDR3 spans 14 residues. The CDR3 here is CASSRTGVNSPLHF. The CDR3 DNA reads TGTGCCAGCAGTAGGACAGGGGTGAATTCACCCCTCCACTTT.

The CDR3: CASRAGQGVSGELFF. In DNA, the CDR3 is TGTGCCAGCAGGGCTGGACAGGGAGTTTCCGGGGAGCTGTTTTTT. The rearrangement joins TRBV5-4 to TRBJ2-2; 8 bases match TRBD1. There are 15 residues in the CDR3. The germline V gene encodes CDR1 SGHNT and CDR2 YYREEE (reference sequence). With 5 bases clipped from V and 6 bases from J, the junction kept 9 bases outside the gene matches.

This clone has a single count. The V call is TRBV24-1, the J call TRBJ1-2; 9 bases are shared with TRBD1. The J segment lost 2 bases and the V segment lost 5 bases, leaving 8 bases of the junction unmatched. The germline CDR1 and CDR2 sequences are KGHDR and SFDVKD. The length of the CDR3 is 16 residues. In DNA, the CDR3 is TGTGCCACCAGTGGGGTGGGACAGGGTTCGAACTATGGCTACACCTTC. This encodes CATSGVGQGSNYGYTF.

The chain carries TRBV2 and TRBJ1-1, with TRBD1 as a possible D gene (6 bases). The CDR3 runs to 14 residues. Germline CDR1 SNHLY, CDR2 FYNNEI. V lost 8 bases to trimming and J lost 4 bases, with 17 bases between them. DNA of the CDR3: TGTGCCAGCGCCCCGGGGGCTTGGGCCACTGAAGCTTTCTTT. It codes for CASAPGAWATEAFF. The whole variable domain, filled in from reference TRBV2 and TRBJ1-1, reads EPEVTQTPSHQVTQMGQEVILRCVPISNHLYFYWYRQILGQKVEFLVSFYNNEISEKSEIFDDQFSVERPDGSNFTLKIRSTKLEDSAMYFCASAPGAWATEAFFGQGTRLTVV.

V and J are TRBV5-8 and TRBJ1-5; D unclear. V lost 3 bases and J 0 bases, leaving 13 bases between the germline ends. The CDR3 consists of 16 residues. Germline loops: CDR1 SGHTS, CDR2 YDEGEE. Written as DNA, the CDR3 is TGTGCCAGCAGCTACTTTCAGACGGGTAGCAATCAGCCCCAGCATTTT. It is translated as CASSYFQTGSNQPQHF. Filled out from reference TRBV5-8 and TRBJ1-5, the complete variable domain reads EAGVTQSPTHLIKTRGQQATLRCSPISGHTSVYWYQQALGLGLQFLLWYDEGEERNRGNFPPRFSGRQFPNYSSELNVNALELEDSALYLCASSYFQTGSNQPQHFGDGTRLSIL.

CDR3 in DNA: TGTGCCAGTATGGTGGATAGCAATCAGCCCCAGCATTTT. This encodes CASMVDSNQPQHF. The chain joins TRBV19 to TRBJ1-5; D call uncertain. CDR3 length: 13 residues. Germline V gene data show CDR1 as LNHDA and CDR2 as SQIVND (reference sequence). The ends were cut back, 7 bases at V and 0 bases at J, with 7 bases in the middle.

This chain connects TRBV30 to TRBJ1-2; D remains unclear. This CDR3 spans 12 amino acids. V lost 2 bases to trimming and J lost 5 bases, with 9 bases between them. CDR1 is GTSNPN, CDR2 SVGIG, per germline (reference sequence). The CDR3 protein is CAWSISEYGYTF. The DNA for the CDR3 is TGTGCCTGGAGTATTTCAGAGTATGGCTACACCTTC.

The chain carries TRBV7-2 and TRBJ1-2, with D maybe TRBD1 (5 bases). Germline-derived CDR1 and CDR2 are SGHTA and FQGNSA. Trimming took off 1 base at V and 6 bases at J, with 18 bases between the two ends. The CDR3 runs to 16 residues. CDR3 in DNA: TGTGCCAGCAGCTTAGGCCCCCGGGGAGGGGTTAATGGCTACACCTTC. Its protein product is CASSLGPRGGVNGYTF.

The chain carries TRBV27 and TRBJ2-7; 14 bases fit TRBD2. CDR1 is MNHEY, CDR2 SMNVEV, per germline (reference sequence). V shed 4 bases and J 4 bases; nucleotides not matched to a gene: 3. CDR3 size: 15 residues. The CDR3 bases are TGTGCCAGCAGTTCTTGGACTAGCGGGGGGTACGAGCAGTACGTC. Translating gives CASSSWTSGGYEQYV.

The chain uses TRBV3-1 (or the pseudogene TRBV3-2) and TRBJ1-1; D unclear. Germline V gene sequence: CDR1 LGHDT, CDR2 YNNKEL (reference sequence). The CDR3 loop spans 12 amino acids. V shed 1 base and J shed 6 bases, with 6 bases lying between them. As DNA, the CDR3 is TGTGCCAGCAGCCAAGGGGCGGCTGAAGCTTTCTTT. Its protein is CASSQGAAEAFF.

The chain uses TRBV5-4 and TRBJ2-5; possible D gene TRBD2, 6 bases. This CDR3 spans 14 amino acids. V lost 0 bases, J lost 2 bases, and 8 bases lay in between. In germline, CDR1 is SGHNT, CDR2 YYREEE (reference sequence). CDR3 DNA sequence: TGTGCCAGCAGCTTGGAAGGACTACAAGAGACCCAGTACTTC. This gives the protein CASSLEGLQETQYF.

The chain carries TRBV7-9 and TRBJ1-2; 10 bases line up with TRBD1. V shed 4 bases, J shed 8 bases, and the junction held 7 bases outside the gene matches. Germline V lookup: CDR1 SEHNR, CDR2 FQNEAQ (reference sequence). The CDR3 contains 14 residues. Here the CDR3 DNA reads TGTGCCAGCAGCTACCGGGACAGGGGAATCGGCTACACCTTC. Amino acids: CASSYRDRGIGYTF.

The V gene is TRBV15, the J gene TRBJ1-5, with D perhaps matching TRBD1 (5 bases). This CDR3 region has 14 residues. The V end was cut by 5 bases, the J end by 4 bases, with 12 bases between. Germline V lookup: CDR1 LNHNV, CDR2 YYDKDF (reference sequence). CDR3 protein: CATSLTGGNQPQHF. CDR3 DNA sequence: TGTGCCACCAGCCTCACCGGGGGGAATCAGCCCCAGCATTTT.

The rearrangement joins TRBV19 to TRBJ2-7; either TRBD1 or TRBD2 may supply D (5 bases each). The CDR3 consists of 17 residues. Trimming stripped 2 bases from V and 2 bases from J, with 19 bases between. Germline V lookup: CDR1 LNHDA, CDR2 SQIVND (reference sequence). The DNA for the CDR3 is TGTGCCAGTAGTATACGGGACCCAAAAACTGACACCTACGAGCAGTACTTC. Its protein is CASSIRDPKTDTYEQYF.

The chain employs TRBV15 and TRBJ2-3, with TRBD2 matching 8 bases. From germline, CDR1 is LNHNV and CDR2 YYDKDF (reference sequence). The ends lost 6 bases at V and 5 bases at J; junction bases unmatched: 16. The CDR3 contains 17 residues. CDR3: CATSTFVGRGAGDTQYF. CDR3 bases: TGTGCCACCAGTACATTCGTAGGGCGGGGGGCCGGAGATACGCAGTATTTT. The full variable domain, with the rest looked up from reference TRBV15 and TRBJ2-3, is DAMVIQNPRYQVTQFGKPVTLSCSQTLNHNVMYWYQQKSSQAPKLLFHYYDKDFNNEADTPDNFQSRRPNTSFCFLDIRSPGLGDTAMYLCATSTFVGRGAGDTQYFGPGTRLTVL.

This clone was detected a few times. This sequence joins TRBV6-2 or TRBV6-3 and TRBJ2-2; D call uncertain. Germline V gene lookup returns CDR1 MNHEY and CDR2 SVGEGT. With 4 bases removed from V and 8 bases from J, the gap between germline ends came to 17 bases. The CDR3 totals 15 residues. CDR3 protein: CASSSGPGQGGELFF. The CDR3 region has the DNA TGTGCCAGCAGTTCCGGGCCCGGCCAAGGGGGGGAGCTGTTTTTT.

The chain's CDR3 is CSASERGSSYEQYF. In DNA, the CDR3 is TGCAGTGCTAGTGAGCGGGGTAGCTCCTACGAGCAGTACTTC. The rearrangement uses TRBV20-1 and TRBJ2-7; 7 bases are a match to TRBD2. The V gene end was trimmed by 3 bases and the J gene end by 0 bases; junction bases not matched to a gene: 5. Germline CDR1 and CDR2: DFQATT and SNEGSKA (reference sequence). This CDR3 contains 14 residues.

The chain joins TRBV30 to TRBJ2-7; a possible D gene is TRBD1 (6 bases). V lost 0 bases to trimming and J lost 5 bases, with 8 bases between them. The CDR3 spans 12 residues. Germline V gives CDR1 GTSNPN, CDR2 SVGIG (reference sequence). The CDR3 nucleotides read TGTGCCTGGAGTGTACAGGGCCACGAGCAGTACGTC. As protein: CAWSVQGHEQYV.

This chain uses TRBV11-1 with TRBJ2-5; the match to TRBD2 covers 11 bases. This CDR3 has 15 residues. Germline V gene lookup returns CDR1 SGHAT and CDR2 FQDESV (reference sequence). V trimming: 3 bases; J trimming: 5 bases; junction bases outside the gene matches: 5. The CDR3 region is CASSLTSGMVETQYF. CDR3 DNA: TGTGCCAGCAGCTTGACTAGCGGGATGGTGGAGACCCAGTACTTC.

The chain links TRBV5-1 to TRBJ1-1; D is perhaps TRBD1 (5 bases). Between the trimmed V and J ends, which lost 5 bases and 4 bases, there was a span of 12 bases. The length of the CDR3 is 13 residues. CDR1 is SGHRS and CDR2 is YFSETQ in the germline V gene. The CDR3 loop is CASRWGIGTEAFF. Written as DNA, the CDR3 is TGCGCCAGCAGGTGGGGGATAGGCACTGAAGCTTTCTTT.

This sequence joins TRBV28 and TRBJ1-2; maybe TRBD1 (5 bases). CDR1 MDHEN and CDR2 SYDVKM come from the germline V gene. Trimming removed 6 bases from V and 8 bases from J, with 19 bases in between. The CDR3 is made up of 14 amino acids. The CDR3 reads CASSQPGAMRGYTF. For the CDR3, the DNA is TGTGCCAGCAGCCAACCCGGGGCCATGAGGGGCTACACCTTC.

The V call is TRBV18, the J call TRBJ2-5, with D possibly being TRBD2 (6 bases). Per the germline V gene, CDR1 is KGHSH and CDR2 is LQKENI. Trimming removed 0 bases from V and 3 bases from J, with 11 bases in between. The CDR3 is made up of 15 amino acids. This chain's CDR3 is CASSPPGTHEETQYF. The CDR3 DNA reads as TGTGCCAGCTCACCACCCGGGACTCACGAAGAGACCCAGTACTTC.

The chain is built from TRBV11-2 and TRBJ1-6; TRBD1 agrees at 7 bases. Trimming removed 6 bases from V and 10 bases from J; junction bases left unmatched: 12. CDR3 length: 15 residues. The germline V gene encodes CDR1 SGHAT and CDR2 FQNNGV. CDR3 in amino acids: CASRPGNRDSSPLHF. The CDR3 coding sequence is TGTGCCAGCAGACCCGGAAACCGGGACAGCTCACCCCTCCACTTT.

The chain joins TRBV7-2 to TRBJ1-5, with D possibly being TRBD1 (5 bases). Trimming pared 1 base from V and 6 bases from J, leaving 10 bases between. This CDR3 has 14 amino acids. The V gene's germline CDR1 is SGHTA and CDR2 FQGNSA. The CDR3 DNA sequence: TGTGCCAGCAGCTTAGGGGGGATCGTTCAGCCCCAGCATTTT. It translates to CASSLGGIVQPQHF.

J is TRBJ1-1 and V is TRBV5-8; D ambiguous. Germline CDR1 reads SGHTS; CDR2 reads YDEGEE. This CDR3 contains 11 residues. The V end lost 7 bases, the J end lost 2 bases, and 6 bases lay between the germline ends. CDR3 nucleotides: TGTGCCAGCCCGGGAAACACTGAAGCTTTCTTT. Encoded protein: CASPGNTEAFF.

The chain couples TRBV15 to TRBJ2-3; 12 bases match TRBD1. After removal of 3 bases from V and 3 bases from J, the junction contained 1 base not matched to a gene. CDR1 and CDR2 (germline): LNHNV, YYDKDF (reference sequence). The CDR3 is 15 residues long. The CDR3 region is CATSRGQGATDTQYF. In DNA, the CDR3 is TGTGCCACCAGCAGGGGACAGGGGGCAACAGATACGCAGTATTTT.